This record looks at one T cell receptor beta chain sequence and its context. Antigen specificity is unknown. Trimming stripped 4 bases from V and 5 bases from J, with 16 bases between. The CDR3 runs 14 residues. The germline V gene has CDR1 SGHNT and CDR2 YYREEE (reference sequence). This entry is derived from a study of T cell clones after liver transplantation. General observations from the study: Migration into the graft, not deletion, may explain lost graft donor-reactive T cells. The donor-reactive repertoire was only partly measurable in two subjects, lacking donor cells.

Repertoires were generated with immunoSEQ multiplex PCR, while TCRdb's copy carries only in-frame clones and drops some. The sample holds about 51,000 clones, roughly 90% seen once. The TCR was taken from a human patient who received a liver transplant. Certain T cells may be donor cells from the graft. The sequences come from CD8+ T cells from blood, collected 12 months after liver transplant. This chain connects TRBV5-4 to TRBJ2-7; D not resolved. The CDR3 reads CASSPDPESDEQYF. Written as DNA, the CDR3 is TGTGCCAGCAGCCCCGACCCAGAGAGCGACGAGCAGTACTTC.